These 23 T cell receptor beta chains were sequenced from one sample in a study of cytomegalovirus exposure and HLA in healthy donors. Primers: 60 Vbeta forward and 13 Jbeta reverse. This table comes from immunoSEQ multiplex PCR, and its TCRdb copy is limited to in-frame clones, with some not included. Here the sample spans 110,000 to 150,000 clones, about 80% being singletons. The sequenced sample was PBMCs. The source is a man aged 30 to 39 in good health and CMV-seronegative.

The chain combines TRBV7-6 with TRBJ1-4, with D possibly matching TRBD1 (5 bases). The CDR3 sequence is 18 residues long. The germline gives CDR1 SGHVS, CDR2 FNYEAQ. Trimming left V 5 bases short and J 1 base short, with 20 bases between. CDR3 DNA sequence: TGTGCCAGCAGCGCCGTCTCCGGGACTCACGTAACTAATGAAAAACTGTTTTTT. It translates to CASSAVSGTHVTNEKLFF.

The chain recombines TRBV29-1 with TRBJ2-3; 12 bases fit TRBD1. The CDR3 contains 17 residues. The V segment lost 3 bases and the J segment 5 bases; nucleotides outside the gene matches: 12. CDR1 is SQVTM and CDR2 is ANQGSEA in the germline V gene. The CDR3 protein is CSVEGNRDRGPIDTQYF. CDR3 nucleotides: TGCAGCGTTGAGGGGAACCGGGACAGGGGGCCAATAGATACGCAGTATTTT.

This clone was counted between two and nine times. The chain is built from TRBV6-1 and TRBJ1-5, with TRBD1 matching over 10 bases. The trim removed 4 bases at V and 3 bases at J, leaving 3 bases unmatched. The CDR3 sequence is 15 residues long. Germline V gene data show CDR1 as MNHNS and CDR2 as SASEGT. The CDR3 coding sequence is TGTGCCAGCAGTGGACAGGGGGCGATCAATCAGCCCCAGCATTTT. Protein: CASSGQGAINQPQHF.

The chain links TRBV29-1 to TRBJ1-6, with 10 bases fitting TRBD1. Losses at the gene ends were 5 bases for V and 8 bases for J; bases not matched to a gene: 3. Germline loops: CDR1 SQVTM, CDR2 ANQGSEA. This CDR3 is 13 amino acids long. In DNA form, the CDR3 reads TGCAGCGTTTCTGGGACAGGGGATTCACCCCTCCACTTT. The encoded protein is CSVSGTGDSPLHF.

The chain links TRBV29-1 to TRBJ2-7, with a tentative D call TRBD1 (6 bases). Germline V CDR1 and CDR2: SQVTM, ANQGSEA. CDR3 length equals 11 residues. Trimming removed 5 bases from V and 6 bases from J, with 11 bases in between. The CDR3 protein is CSVNRAGEQYF. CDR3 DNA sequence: TGCAGCGTTAACAGGGCAGGCGAGCAGTACTTC.

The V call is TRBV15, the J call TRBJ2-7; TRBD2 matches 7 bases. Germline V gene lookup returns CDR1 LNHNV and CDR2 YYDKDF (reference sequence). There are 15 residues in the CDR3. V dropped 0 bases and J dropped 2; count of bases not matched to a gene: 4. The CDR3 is CATSRDRDYTYEQYF. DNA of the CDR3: TGTGCCACCAGCAGAGATAGGGACTACACCTACGAGCAGTACTTC. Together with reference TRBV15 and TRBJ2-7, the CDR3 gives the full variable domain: DAMVIQNPRYQVTQFGKPVTLSCSQTLNHNVMYWYQQKSSQAPKLLFHYYDKDFNNEADTPDNFQSRRPNTSFCFLDIRSPGLGDTAMYLCATSRDRDYTYEQYFGPGTRLTVT.

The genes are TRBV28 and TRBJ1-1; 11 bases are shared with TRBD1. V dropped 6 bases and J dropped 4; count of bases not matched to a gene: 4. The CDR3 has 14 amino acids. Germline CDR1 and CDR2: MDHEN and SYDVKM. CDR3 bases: TGTGCCAGCAGACCGGGACAGGGGGTCACTGAAGCTTTCTTT. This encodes CASRPGQGVTEAFF.

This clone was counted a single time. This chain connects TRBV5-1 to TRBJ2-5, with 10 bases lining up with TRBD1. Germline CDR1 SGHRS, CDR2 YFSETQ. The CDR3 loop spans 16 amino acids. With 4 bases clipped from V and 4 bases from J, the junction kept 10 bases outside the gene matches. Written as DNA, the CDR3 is TGCGCCAGCAGCAATCCCCCGGGACAGGGGACAGAGACCCAGTACTTC. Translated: CASSNPPGQGTETQYF.

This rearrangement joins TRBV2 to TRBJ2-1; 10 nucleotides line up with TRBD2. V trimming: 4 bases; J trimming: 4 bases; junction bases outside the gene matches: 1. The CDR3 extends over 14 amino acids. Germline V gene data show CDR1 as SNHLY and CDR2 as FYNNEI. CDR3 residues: CASSGGLAYNEQFF. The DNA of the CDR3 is TGTGCCAGCAGTGGGGGACTAGCGTACAATGAGCAGTTCTTC.

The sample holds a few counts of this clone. CDR3: CSVSVFFRGPQHF. Here the CDR3 DNA reads TGCAGCGTCTCCGTCTTCTTCCGCGGGCCCCAGCATTTT. The chain combines TRBV29-1 with TRBJ1-5; D uncertain. The ends were cut back, 6 bases at V and 9 bases at J, with 18 bases in the middle. The CDR3 sequence is 13 residues long. Per the germline V gene, CDR1 is SQVTM and CDR2 is ANQGSEA.

The CDR3, as DNA: TGCAGCGTTGCACAGGGGTCGACTAATGAAAAACTGTTTTTT. Its protein is CSVAQGSTNEKLFF. V usage is TRBV29-1 and J usage is TRBJ1-4; TRBD1 matches at 7 bases. After removal of 4 bases from V and 2 bases from J, the junction contained 4 bases not matched to a gene. Germline V lookup: CDR1 SQVTM, CDR2 ANQGSEA. This CDR3 has 14 amino acids.

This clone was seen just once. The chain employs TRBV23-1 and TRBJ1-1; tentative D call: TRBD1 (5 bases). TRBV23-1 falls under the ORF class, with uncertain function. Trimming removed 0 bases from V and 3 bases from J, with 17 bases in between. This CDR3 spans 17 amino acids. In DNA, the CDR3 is TGCGCCAGCAGTCAATCACAACCTCGGGGGAGGGACACTGAAGCTTTCTTT. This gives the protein CASSQSQPRGRDTEAFF.

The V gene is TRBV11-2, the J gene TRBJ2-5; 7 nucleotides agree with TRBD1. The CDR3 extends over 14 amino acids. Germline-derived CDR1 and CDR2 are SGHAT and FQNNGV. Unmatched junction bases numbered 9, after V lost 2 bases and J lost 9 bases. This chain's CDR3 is CASSLLRGPHSQYF. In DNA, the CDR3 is TGTGCCAGCAGCTTACTGAGGGGGCCGCATTCCCAGTACTTC. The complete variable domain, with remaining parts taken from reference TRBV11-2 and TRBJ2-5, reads EAGVAQSPRYKIIEKRQSVAFWCNPISGHATLYWYQQILGQGPKLLIQFQNNGVVDDSQLPKDRFSAERLKGVDSTLKIQPAKLEDSAVYLCASSLLRGPHSQYFGPGTRLLVL.

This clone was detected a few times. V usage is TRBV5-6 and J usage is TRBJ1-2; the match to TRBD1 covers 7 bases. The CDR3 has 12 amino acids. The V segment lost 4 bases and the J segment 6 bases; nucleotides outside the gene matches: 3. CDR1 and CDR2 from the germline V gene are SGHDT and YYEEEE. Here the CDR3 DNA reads TGTGCCAGCAGCCCAGGACAGGATGGCTACACCTTC. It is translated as CASSPGQDGYTF.

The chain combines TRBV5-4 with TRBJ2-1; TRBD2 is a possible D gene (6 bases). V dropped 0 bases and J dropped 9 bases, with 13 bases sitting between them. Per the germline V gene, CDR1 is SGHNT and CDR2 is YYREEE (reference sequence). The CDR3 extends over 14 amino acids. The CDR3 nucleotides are TGTGCCAGCAGCTTGGCGGGACTCCCTAGTGAGCAGTTCTTC. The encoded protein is CASSLAGLPSEQFF.

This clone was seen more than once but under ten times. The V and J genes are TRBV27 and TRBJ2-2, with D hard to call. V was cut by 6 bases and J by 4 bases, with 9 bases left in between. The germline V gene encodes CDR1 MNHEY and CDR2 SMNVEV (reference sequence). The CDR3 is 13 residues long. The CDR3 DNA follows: TGTGCCAGCAGCGTCGGTAGCACCGGGGAGCTGTTTTTT. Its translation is CASSVGSTGELFF.

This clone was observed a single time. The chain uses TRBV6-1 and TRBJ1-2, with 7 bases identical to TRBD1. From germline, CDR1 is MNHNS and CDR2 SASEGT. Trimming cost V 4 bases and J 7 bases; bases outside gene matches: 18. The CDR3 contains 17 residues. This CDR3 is CASSALTGPAPSGGYTF. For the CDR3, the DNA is TGTGCCAGCAGTGCCTTGACAGGGCCTGCCCCCTCGGGTGGCTACACCTTC.

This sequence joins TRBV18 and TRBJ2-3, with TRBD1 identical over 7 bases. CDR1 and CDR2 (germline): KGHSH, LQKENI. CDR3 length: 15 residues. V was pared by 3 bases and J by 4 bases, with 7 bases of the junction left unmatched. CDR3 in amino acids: CASSPPGQLSDTQYF. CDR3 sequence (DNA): TGTGCCAGCTCACCTCCGGGACAGTTATCAGATACGCAGTATTTT.

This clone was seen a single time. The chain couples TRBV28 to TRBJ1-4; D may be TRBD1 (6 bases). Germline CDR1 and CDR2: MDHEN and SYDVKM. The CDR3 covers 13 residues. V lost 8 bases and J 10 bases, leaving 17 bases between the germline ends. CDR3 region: CASSGTFRGKLFF. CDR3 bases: TGTGCCAGCTCCGGGACATTCCGCGGAAAACTGTTTTTT.

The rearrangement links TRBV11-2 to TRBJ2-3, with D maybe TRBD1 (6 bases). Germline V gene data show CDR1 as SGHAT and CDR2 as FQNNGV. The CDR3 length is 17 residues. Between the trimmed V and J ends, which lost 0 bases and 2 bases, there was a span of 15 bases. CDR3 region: CASSLEPYGTYTDTQYF. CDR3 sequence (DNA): TGTGCCAGCAGCTTAGAGCCCTACGGGACATACACAGATACGCAGTATTTT. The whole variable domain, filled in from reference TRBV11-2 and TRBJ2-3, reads EAGVAQSPRYKIIEKRQSVAFWCNPISGHATLYWYQQILGQGPKLLIQFQNNGVVDDSQLPKDRFSAERLKGVDSTLKIQPAKLEDSAVYLCASSLEPYGTYTDTQYFGPGTRLTVL.

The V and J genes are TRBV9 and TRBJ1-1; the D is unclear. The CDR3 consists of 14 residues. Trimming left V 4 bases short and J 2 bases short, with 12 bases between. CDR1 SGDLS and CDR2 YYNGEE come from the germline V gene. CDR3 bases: TGTGCCAGCAGCCCTGTCCGGGTAAACACTGAAGCTTTCTTT. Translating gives CASSPVRVNTEAFF.

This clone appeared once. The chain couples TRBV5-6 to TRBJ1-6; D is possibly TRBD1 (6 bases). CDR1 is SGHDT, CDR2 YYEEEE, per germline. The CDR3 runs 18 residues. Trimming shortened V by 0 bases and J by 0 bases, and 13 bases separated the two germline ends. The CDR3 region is CASSLAGAGSSYNSPLHF. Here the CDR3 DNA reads TGTGCCAGCAGCTTGGCAGGGGCAGGAAGCTCCTATAATTCACCCCTCCACTTT.

The CDR3 protein is CASSRLSTVWETQYF. In DNA, the CDR3 is TGTGCCAGTAGTCGGTTAAGTACCGTCTGGGAGACCCAGTACTTC. J is TRBJ2-5 and V is TRBV19; D gene ambiguous. The CDR3 sequence is 15 residues long. Trimming shortened V by 5 bases and J by 5 bases, and 18 bases separated the two germline ends. Germline V gene lookup returns CDR1 LNHDA and CDR2 SQIVND (reference sequence).